The 26 T cell receptor beta chains given below trace back to one sample, sequenced in a study of blood T cells in healthy people across ages. Next came a second PCR, run for about 6 to 11 cycles, which used a sample-barcoded 5' primer along with a J-beta primer mix. TCRdb used MiXCR to reprocess the 5' RACE reads, holding one entry per CDR3 protein. Of about 1.8 million distinct CDR3 sequences in the sample, about 50% were seen once. The sequenced sample was blood. These TCRs come from a middle-aged woman in good health.

This clonotype showed up just once. The V call is TRBV6-2 or TRBV6-3, the J call TRBJ2-1; 16 nucleotides match TRBD2. This CDR3 comprises 13 residues. V shed 4 bases, J shed 15 bases, and the junction held 3 bases outside the gene matches. Germline V gene lookup returns CDR1 MNHEY and CDR2 SVGEGT. The CDR3 here is CASSLGLAGGTFF. CDR3 in DNA: TGTGCCAGCAGTTTGGGACTAGCGGGGGGGACGTTCTTC.

This sequence joins TRBV29-1 and TRBJ2-3; a weak D match, TRBD2 (7 bases). Trimming took off 8 bases at V and 5 bases at J, with 20 bases between the two ends. Germline CDR1 SQVTM, CDR2 ANQGSEA. The CDR3 extends over 14 amino acids. CDR3 protein: CSPQLGGGGDTQYF. The DNA for the CDR3 is TGCAGCCCCCAGTTGGGGGGGGGCGGAGATACGCAGTATTTT.

The rearrangement joins TRBV12-3 or TRBV12-4 to TRBJ2-1; no definite D call. This CDR3 is 13 amino acids long. Trimming shortened V by 5 bases and J by 6 bases, and 11 bases separated the two germline ends. For the CDR3, the DNA is TGTGCCAGCAGTCACGACGCAATCAATGAGCAGTTCTTC. This codes for CASSHDAINEQFF.

This clonotype has more than one count but fewer than ten. The chain recombines TRBV20-1 with TRBJ1-2; D remains ambiguous. Trimming took off 3 bases at V and 3 bases at J, with 11 bases between the two ends. Looked up from germline, CDR1 is DFQATT and CDR2 is SNEGSKA (reference sequence). The CDR3 loop spans 13 amino acids. CDR3 bases: TGCAGTGCTAGCGATCCGGGGTACTATGGCTACACCTTC. Translated, it gives CSASDPGYYGYTF.

The gene calls are TRBV6-2 or TRBV6-3 and TRBJ1-5; D may be TRBD1 (6 bases). This CDR3 contains 13 residues. Germline CDR1 MNHEY, CDR2 SVGEGT. Trimming removed 11 bases at V and 2 bases at J, with 13 bases between. CDR3 sequence reads: CASHGGGNQPQHF. DNA of the CDR3: TGTGCCTCCCACGGGGGCGGCAATCAGCCCCAGCATTTT.

The table lists this clonotype with a few counts. The chain has TRBV5-5 and TRBJ2-1; 8 nucleotides match TRBD1. The junction had 14 bases not matched to a gene; V was cut back by 4 bases and J by 8 bases. The length of the CDR3 is 16 residues. Per the germline V gene, CDR1 is SGHKS and CDR2 is YYEKEE (reference sequence). The CDR3 coding sequence is TGTGCCAGCAGCCGGTTCGGAACAGGGGGTTTAGATGAGCAGTTCTTC. Its protein is CASSRFGTGGLDEQFF.

The chain links TRBV5-1 to TRBJ2-6; 7 bases are a match to TRBD1. Germline CDR1 reads SGHRS; CDR2 reads YFSETQ. This CDR3 comprises 17 residues. V dropped 7 bases and J dropped 0; count of bases not matched to a gene: 10. CDR3 region: CASGSDRRGSGANVLTF. CDR3 DNA sequence: TGCGCCAGCGGCTCGGACAGGAGAGGCTCTGGGGCCAACGTCCTGACTTTC.

This clonotype was detected a few times. The V call is TRBV3-1, the J call TRBJ2-1; 9 nucleotides agree with TRBD2. The germline CDR1 and CDR2 sequences are LGHDT and YNNKEL (reference sequence). The CDR3 is made up of 16 amino acids. Unmatched junction bases numbered 8, after V lost 1 base and J lost 7 bases. The CDR3 protein is CASSQGVSSGVNEQFF. CDR3 nucleotides: TGTGCCAGCAGCCAAGGCGTCTCTAGCGGGGTTAATGAGCAGTTCTTC.

The rearrangement links TRBV27 to TRBJ2-3; possibly TRBD2 for D (6 bases). Trimming shortened V by 10 bases and J by 4 bases, and 30 bases separated the two germline ends. Germline V gene sequence: CDR1 MNHEY, CDR2 SMNVEV (reference sequence). The CDR3 runs 18 residues. CDR3 sequence (DNA): TGTGCCACCACCGGGGAGAGCACCGGGACTTCTTACGCAGATACGCAGTATTTT. Protein: CATTGESTGTSYADTQYF.

V gene TRBV9 combines with J gene TRBJ1-2; D is unclear. The germline gives CDR1 SGDLS, CDR2 YYNGEE. With 3 bases removed from V and 7 bases from J, the gap between germline ends came to 7 bases. This CDR3 region has 11 residues. CDR3 nucleotides: TGTGCCAGCAGCGCCGCAAGTGGCTACACCTTC. It codes for CASSAASGYTF.

The chain uses TRBV18 and TRBJ2-5, with D hard to call. Germline values: CDR1 KGHSH, CDR2 LQKENI. This CDR3 is built from 15 residues. CDR3 nucleotide sequence: TGTGCTGGCTCACCCCCCGGAAACAGTAAAGAGACCCAGTACTTC. It is translated as CAGSPPGNSKETQYF.

This clonotype has only a few counts. This chain links TRBV20-1 with TRBJ2-5; 14 bases line up with TRBD2. The CDR3 totals 19 residues. Germline loops: CDR1 DFQATT, CDR2 SNEGSKA (reference sequence). The ends lost 3 bases at V and 1 base at J; junction bases unmatched: 13. The DNA for the CDR3 is TGCAGTGCTAGTGCGGCCGGGACTAGCGGGGGTGATATCCAAGAGACCCAGTACTTC. As protein: CSASAAGTSGGDIQETQYF.

This clonotype turned up a few times. V and J are TRBV6-5 and TRBJ2-7; D is possibly TRBD1 or TRBD2 (5 bases each). The germline gives CDR1 MNHEY, CDR2 SVGAGI. V lost 2 bases, J lost 7 bases, and 15 bases lay in between. The CDR3 is made up of 14 amino acids. In DNA, the CDR3 is TGTGCCAGCAGTTACCAGGCAGGGACGGGGGAGCAGTACTTC. Translating gives CASSYQAGTGEQYF.

Of note for this clonotype: One junction end disagrees with the germline gene, perhaps due to a read error. The CDR3 here is CTSRGTGTHGYTF. CDR3 sequence (DNA): TGTACCAGCAGGGGGACAGGAACACATGGCTACACCTTC. This rearrangement joins TRBV6-1 to TRBJ1-2, with TRBD1 matching 8 bases. Germline V gene lookup returns CDR1 MNHNS and CDR2 SASEGT. CDR3 size: 13 residues.

This chain joins TRBV20-1 and TRBJ2-3; D is perhaps TRBD1 or TRBD2 (5 bases each). V was trimmed by 1 base and J by 0 bases, leaving 17 bases between them. Germline loops: CDR1 DFQATT, CDR2 SNEGSKA (reference sequence). The CDR3 length is 17 residues. In DNA, the CDR3 is TGCAGTGCTAGAGTAGGCAGGGTGAGGACTAGCACAGATACGCAGTATTTT. Residues: CSARVGRVRTSTDTQYF.

The chain uses TRBV9 and TRBJ1-5; D unresolved. The CDR3 length is 15 residues. CDR1 and CDR2 (germline): SGDLS, YYNGEE. Trimming took off 0 bases at V and 5 bases at J, with 12 bases between the two ends. CDR3 loop: CASSVDATTYQPQHF. Here the CDR3 DNA reads TGTGCCAGCAGCGTAGATGCCACAACCTATCAGCCCCAGCATTTT. The entire variable domain, with the rest obtained from reference TRBV9 and TRBJ1-5, is as follows: DSGVTQTPKHLITATGQRVTLRCSPRSGDLSVYWYQQSLDQGLQFLIQYYNGEERAKGNILERFSAQQFPDLHSELNLSSLELGDSALYFCASSVDATTYQPQHFGDGTRLSIL.

The V call is TRBV5-6, the J call TRBJ2-5; TRBD1 agrees at 10 bases. Trimming at V came to 4 bases and at J to 4 bases, leaving 7 bases not matched to a gene. This CDR3 comprises 15 residues. Per the germline V gene, CDR1 is SGHDT and CDR2 is YYEEEE. CDR3 residues: CASSVAGTGVETQYF. For the CDR3, the DNA is TGTGCCAGCAGCGTGGCCGGGACAGGGGTAGAGACCCAGTACTTC.

In nucleotides, the CDR3 is TGTGCCAGCAGCCCAACTTCACTAGTAACAGATACGCAGTATTTT. Residues: CASSPTSLVTDTQYF. V usage is TRBV5-4 and J usage is TRBJ2-3; tentatively, D is TRBD2 (5 bases). The CDR3 sequence is 15 residues long. V was clipped by 4 bases and J by 3 bases, with 15 bases between them. CDR1 is SGHNT, CDR2 YYREEE, per germline (reference sequence).

The chain is built from TRBV25-1 and TRBJ1-2; D possibly corresponds to TRBD1 (5 bases). There are 15 residues in the CDR3. Germline loops: CDR1 MGHDK, CDR2 SYGVNS. Trimming took 3 bases from V and 4 from J, leaving 15 bases between them. The CDR3 loop reads CASSEAGSISYGYTF. The CDR3 DNA sequence: TGTGCCAGCAGTGAGGCAGGGTCAATAAGCTATGGCTACACCTTC.

The chain has TRBV4-1 and TRBJ2-6; the D is unclear. Germline V lookup: CDR1 MGHRA, CDR2 YSYEKL. Deletions cut 4 bases from V and 4 bases from J, with 14 bases between. This CDR3 region has 16 residues. DNA of the CDR3: TGCGCCAGCAGCCGTATCTTGGCCAGCGGGGCCAACGTCCTGACTTTC. Protein: CASSRILASGANVLTF.

There are a few counts of this clonotype. V and J are TRBV28 and TRBJ2-7, with 7 bases lining up with TRBD2. V was clipped by 2 bases and J by 6 bases; unmatched bases: 7. Germline CDR1 MDHEN, CDR2 SYDVKM. The CDR3 runs to 14 residues. The CDR3 DNA is TGTGCCAGCAGTTTAATTGGGACTACTATCGAGCAGTACTTC. The encoded protein is CASSLIGTTIEQYF.

This clonotype was picked up a small number of times. The V gene is TRBV7-2, the J gene TRBJ2-4; D assignment may be TRBD1 or TRBD2 (5 bases each). CDR1 and CDR2 (germline): SGHTA, FQGNSA. CDR3 length: 15 amino acids. V gave up 5 bases and J gave up 7 bases, with 18 bases separating them. CDR3 in amino acids: CASSGPEGMGNIQYF. The CDR3 nucleotides read TGTGCCAGCAGCGGGCCCGAGGGGATGGGGAACATTCAGTACTTC.

This clonotype was seen only a few times. V usage is TRBV4-1 and J usage is TRBJ1-4; D is perhaps TRBD1 (6 bases). Trimming took 0 bases from V and 3 from J, leaving 14 bases between them. The CDR3 has 17 amino acids. Germline CDR1 MGHRA, CDR2 YSYEKL. CDR3 in DNA: TGCGCCAGCAGCCAAGATCGAACAGGGTCCGCTAATGAAAAACTGTTTTTT. It encodes CASSQDRTGSANEKLFF.

This clonotype has just a few counts. This rearrangement joins TRBV2 to TRBJ2-1; TRBD2 agrees at 9 bases. The V gene's germline CDR1 is SNHLY and CDR2 FYNNEI. V lost 2 bases and J lost 7; bases outside the gene matches: 6. The CDR3 totals 15 residues. The CDR3 DNA sequence: TGTGCCAGCAGTGAAAGGACTAGCGTCGGTAATGAGCAGTTCTTC. Translating gives CASSERTSVGNEQFF.

The chain is built from TRBV5-1 and TRBJ2-1; D assignment may be TRBD1 or TRBD2 (5 bases each). The V gene lost 4 bases and the J gene lost 10 bases, with 18 bases spanning the gap. The CDR3 contains 14 residues. The germline gives CDR1 SGHRS, CDR2 YFSETQ. Here the CDR3 reads CASSRDRAPGEQFF. CDR3 in DNA: TGCGCCAGCAGCAGGGACCGGGCCCCCGGGGAGCAGTTCTTC.

This chain links TRBV20-1 with TRBJ2-7; D is ambiguous. The V and J ends lost 6 bases and 3 bases respectively, with 9 bases between them. Germline CDR1 DFQATT, CDR2 SNEGSKA (reference sequence). The CDR3 runs to 11 residues. The CDR3 spells CSANYNYEQYF. The CDR3 nucleotides read TGCAGTGCCAACTACAACTACGAGCAGTACTTC.